This is a list of T cell receptor beta chains from one sample in a study of blood T cell repertoires in COVID-19. Sequencing was performed with immunoSEQ multiplex PCR; in TCRdb, only in-frame clones are kept and a portion is missing. Among 400,000 to 450,000 clones listed, approximately 90% were seen once. Sequencing used peripheral blood. The source of these receptors is a woman in her twenties or thirties with active or convalescent COVID-19. The CDR3 runs from the conserved cysteine through the conserved F or W. The D gene is left open where the match is weak. Clone size, where shown, is once, few, many, or a class for clones that have expanded.

D	V	size	J	DNA	CDR3
TRBD2	TRBV11-2	NA	TRBJ2-7	TGTGCCAGCAGCTCTCTGCGGGAGTACGAGCAGTACTTC	CASSSLREYEQYF
TRBD1	TRBV28	NA	TRBJ1-2	TGTGCCAGCAGTTTATTATGGCAAACAGGGGGGCCAAATGGCTACACCTTC	CASSLLWQTGGPNGYTF
TRBD1	TRBV19	NA	TRBJ1-2	TGTGCCAGTAGTACACGGACAGGAGGTGCTAACTATGGCTACACCTTC	CASSTRTGGANYGYTF
NA	TRBV10-1	NA	TRBJ2-2	TGCGCCAGCAGTGAGTCAGGCAGGGGTGTTGAAACCGGGGAGCTGTTTTTT	CASSESGRGVETGELFF
TRBD2	TRBV10-1	once	TRBJ2-1	TGCGCCAGCAGTGAGCCTAGCGGGGGGGTGGATGAGCAGTTCTTC	CASSEPSGGVDEQFF
NA	TRBV4-1	once	TRBJ2-3	TGCGCCAGCAGCCCTCCCGGTGCAGGCGTTTCAGATACGCAGTATTTT	CASSPPGAGVSDTQYF
NA	TRBV12-3/TRBV12-4	NA	TRBJ2-1	TGTGCCAGCGGCGGGGGCTGGAATGAGCAGTTCTTC	CASGGGWNEQFF
NA	TRBV6-5	once	TRBJ1-5	TGTGCCAGCAGATTCGGCAGGTCGTCGTCTGTGCCCCAGCATTTT	CASRFGRSSSVPQHF
NA	TRBV29-1	NA	TRBJ1-1	TGCAGCGGCTCGAGCTTACCTTCGAACACTGAAGCTTTCTTT	CSGSSLPSNTEAFF
TRBD2	TRBV3-1/TRBV3-2	NA	TRBJ2-1	TGTGCCAGCAGCCAAGGTTTGCGGGGGGAGCAGTTCTTC	CASSQGLRGEQFF
NA	TRBV4-2	NA	TRBJ2-2	TGTGCCAGCAGCTCTACTCCCCAAAACACCGGGGAGCTGTTTTTT	CASSSTPQNTGELFF
NA	TRBV5-8	NA	TRBJ2-7	TGTGCCAGCAGCTTCGGCTCCTACGAGCAGTACTTC	CASSFGSYEQYF
NA	TRBV6-5	NA	TRBJ2-5	TGTGCCAGCAGCGGGACACGACAAGAGACCCAGTACTTC	CASSGTRQETQYF
TRBD2	TRBV7-2	NA	TRBJ2-5	TGTGCCAGCAGCTTAGCGAATCTAGCGGGGGAGGGAAAGACCCAGTACTTC	CASSLANLAGEGKTQYF
NA	TRBV4-1	NA	TRBJ2-7	TGCGCCAGCAGCCAAGAAGCGTCTTCAGCCTCCTACGAGCAGTACTTC	CASSQEASSASYEQYF
TRBD1	TRBV5-6	NA	TRBJ1-4	TGTGCCAGCAGCTGGGGACAGCATGCAACTAATGAAAAACTGTTTTTT	CASSWGQHATNEKLFF
NA	TRBV7-2	NA	TRBJ2-5	TGTGCCAGCAGCTTAGAGATAGCCCTCCAAGAGACCCAGTACTTC	CASSLEIALQETQYF
NA	TRBV19	NA	TRBJ1-4	TGTGCCAGTAGTAACTCGATTAATGAAAAACTGTTTTTT	CASSNSINEKLFF
TRBD1	TRBV6-5	NA	TRBJ2-7	TGTGCCAGCAGTTACCGGACAGGGGCCCGCGAGCAGTACTTC	CASSYRTGAREQYF
NA	TRBV19	NA	TRBJ1-5	TGTGCCAGTTGGACAACATATAGCAATCAGCCCCAGCATTTT	CASWTTYSNQPQHF
NA	TRBV7-9	few	TRBJ1-6	TGTGCCAGCAGCTTGGAGAATTCACCCCTCCACTTT	CASSLENSPLHF
TRBD2	TRBV7-2	NA	TRBJ2-1	TGTGCCAGCAGCTTAGCTTCTAGCGGGGGGGCCTACAATGAGCAGTTCTTC	CASSLASSGGAYNEQFF
NA	TRBV25-1	NA	TRBJ2-7	TGTGCCAGCAGTGCCCAGGGGTACTACGAGCAGTACTTC	CASSAQGYYEQYF
NA	TRBV27	once	TRBJ2-4	TGTGCCAGCAGTCCAGGACAGATAGCCAAAAACATTCAGTACTTC	CASSPGQIAKNIQYF
TRBD1	TRBV7-8	few	TRBJ1-5	TGTGCCAGCAGCACCGGGACAGGGGTAGGGCCCCAGCATTTT	CASSTGTGVGPQHF
NA	TRBV5-4	NA	TRBJ1-6	TGTGCCAGCAGCACCTGGACAGACCCTAATTCACCCCTCCACTTT	CASSTWTDPNSPLHF
TRBD1	TRBV23-1	NA	TRBJ1-5	TGCGCCACCAGGTTTACCGGGACAGGGGAGAATCAGCCCCAGCATTTT	CATRFTGTGENQPQHF
NA	TRBV2	NA	TRBJ2-7	TGTGCCAGCAGTGGCGCGAGCGAGCAGTACTTC	CASSGASEQYF
TRBD1	TRBV19	NA	TRBJ1-2	TGTGCCAGTAGGGCCGTCGGTGGGACAGTCTCCTATGGCTACACCTTC	CASRAVGGTVSYGYTF
TRBD1	TRBV4-2	NA	TRBJ1-6	TGTGCCAGCAGCCAGCGGACAGGGGGGGATTCACCCCTCCACTTT	CASSQRTGGDSPLHF